The 20 T cell receptor beta chains below all came from one sample that was sequenced in a study of blood T cell repertoires in COVID-19. The data were produced by immunoSEQ multiplex PCR, yet TCRdb's version contains in-frame clones alone and is incomplete. The data show 250,000 to 300,000 clones, 90% seen once. The sample comprised peripheral blood. These receptors came from a woman in her sixties with COVID-19, enrolled during active disease.

The chain carries TRBV6-2 or TRBV6-3 and TRBJ1-1; 7 bases map to TRBD1. The CDR3 contains 14 residues. With V trimmed by 6 bases and J by 6 bases, 10 bases remained unmatched. From germline, CDR1 is MNHEY and CDR2 SVGEGT. Here the CDR3 DNA reads TGTGCCAGCAGCTATAGAGCTCAGGGGGCTGAAGCTTTCTTT. Its translation is CASSYRAQGAEAFF.

The table lists this clone with a count of one. The chain has TRBV11-2 and TRBJ1-2; 8 bases map to TRBD1. V shed 5 bases and J 6 bases; nucleotides not matched to a gene: 11. This CDR3 is 15 amino acids long. In germline, CDR1 is SGHAT, CDR2 FQNNGV. The CDR3 spells CASSPRVDRVDGYTF. The CDR3 DNA sequence: TGTGCCAGCAGCCCCAGGGTGGACAGGGTAGATGGCTACACCTTC.

The chain combines TRBV9 with TRBJ2-1; 10 bases map to TRBD2. Germline loops: CDR1 SGDLS, CDR2 YYNGEE. The CDR3 spans 18 residues. With 3 bases clipped from V and 2 bases from J, the junction kept 11 bases outside the gene matches. The CDR3 protein is CASSALPSSGGAYNEQFF. In DNA, the CDR3 is TGTGCCAGCAGCGCCCTACCCTCGAGCGGGGGGGCCTACAATGAGCAGTTCTTC.

The rearrangement joins TRBV6-2 or TRBV6-3 to TRBJ1-5; 8 nucleotides agree with TRBD1. The CDR3 is 18 residues long. V shed 0 bases and J 7 bases; nucleotides not matched to a gene: 14. The germline gives CDR1 MNHEY, CDR2 SVGEGT. The CDR3 spells CASSYSNLRQGIIQPQHF. The CDR3 DNA sequence: TGTGCCAGCAGTTACTCGAACCTTCGACAGGGGATTATCCAGCCCCAGCATTTT.

The J gene is TRBJ1-1, the V gene TRBV19; D may be TRBD1 (5 bases). The V gene's germline CDR1 is LNHDA and CDR2 SQIVND (reference sequence). This CDR3 spans 16 amino acids. Trimming removed 3 bases from V and 1 base from J, with 15 bases in between. CDR3 in amino acids: CASSIRHGAKNTEAFF. The CDR3 DNA sequence: TGTGCCAGTAGTATCCGCCATGGGGCAAAGAACACTGAAGCTTTCTTT.

CDR3 nucleotide sequence: TGTGCCAGCAGCCGGGACAGGGTGAGGGAAAAACTGTTTTTT. It is translated as CASSRDRVREKLFF. The chain is built from TRBV7-9 and TRBJ1-4, with 9 bases fitting TRBD1. This CDR3 contains 14 residues. Germline CDR1 is SEHNR and CDR2 is FQNEAQ (reference sequence). The junction had 6 bases not matched to a gene; V was cut back by 5 bases and J by 8 bases.

The J gene is TRBJ2-2, the V gene TRBV7-8; TRBD2 is a possible D gene (6 bases). Germline assignment: CDR1 SGHVS and CDR2 FQNEAQ. V was clipped by 8 bases and J by 5 bases, with 12 bases between them. There are 13 residues in the CDR3. The CDR3 protein is CASRGVQTGELFF. The CDR3 DNA reads TGTGCCAGCCGCGGGGTTCAGACCGGGGAGCTGTTTTTT.

The V and J genes are TRBV5-1 and TRBJ2-1; 13 positions match TRBD2. Germline-derived CDR1 and CDR2 are SGHRS and YFSETQ. The CDR3 is made up of 15 amino acids. The V gene end was trimmed by 5 bases and the J gene end by 5 bases; junction bases not matched to a gene: 4. The CDR3 nucleotides are TGCGCCAGCAGGACTAGCGGGGGGACACACAATGAGCAGTTCTTC. It is translated as CASRTSGGTHNEQFF.

The CDR3 region has the DNA TGTGCCAGCCTGGGGGCAGGGAGACATCAGCCCCAGCATTTT. As protein: CASLGAGRHQPQHF. V is TRBV28 and J is TRBJ1-5; maybe TRBD1 (6 bases). The CDR3 totals 14 residues. Germline V gives CDR1 MDHEN, CDR2 SYDVKM. V lost 8 bases, J lost 5 bases, and 16 bases lay in between.

The V and J genes are TRBV27 and TRBJ1-1; 9 bases align to TRBD1. J lost 10 bases, V lost 7 bases, and 19 bases had no gene match. Germline CDR1 reads MNHEY; CDR2 reads SMNVEV (reference sequence). CDR3 length: 16 residues. This CDR3 reads CASTAGDRDKAGGAFF. The CDR3 nucleotides read TGTGCCAGCACGGCAGGGGACAGGGACAAAGCGGGAGGAGCTTTCTTT.

This clone appeared once. The chain recombines TRBV18 with TRBJ2-5; the D is unclear. Trimming shortened V by 3 bases and J by 0 bases, and 2 bases separated the two germline ends. The germline CDR1 and CDR2 sequences are KGHSH and LQKENI. The CDR3 length is 12 residues. CDR3 amino acids: CASSPNQETQYF. In DNA, the CDR3 is TGTGCCAGCTCACCCAACCAAGAGACCCAGTACTTC.

V gene TRBV11-2 combines with J gene TRBJ1-3, with D perhaps matching TRBD1 (5 bases). There are 11 residues in the CDR3. Deletions cut 5 bases from V and 8 bases from J, with 7 bases between. The germline CDR1 and CDR2 sequences are SGHAT and FQNNGV. CDR3 DNA sequence: TGTGCCAGCAGCCAGGGTCACACCATATATTTT. As protein: CASSQGHTIYF.

The rearrangement links TRBV3-1 (or the pseudogene TRBV3-2) to TRBJ1-1, with 7 positions matching TRBD1. V was pared by 3 bases and J by 3 bases, with 4 bases of the junction left unmatched. Looked up from germline, CDR1 is LGHDT and CDR2 is YNNKEL (reference sequence). This CDR3 comprises 14 residues. The CDR3 region has the DNA TGTGCCAGCAGCCAGAGGGACAGCTACACTGAAGCTTTCTTT. It is translated as CASSQRDSYTEAFF.

The chain combines TRBV30 with TRBJ1-1; possible D gene TRBD1, 6 bases. CDR3 size: 14 residues. V lost 5 bases to trimming and J lost 4 bases, with 17 bases between them. In germline, CDR1 is GTSNPN, CDR2 SVGIG (reference sequence). The CDR3: CAWLIGGQITEAFF. CDR3 in DNA: TGTGCCTGGCTAATCGGAGGACAGATCACTGAAGCTTTCTTT. Based on the CDR3 plus reference TRBV30 and TRBJ1-1, the full variable domain is SQTIHQWPATLVQPVGSPLSLECTVEGTSNPNLYWYRQAAGRGLQLLFYSVGIGQISSEVPQNLSASRPQDRQFILSSKKLLLSDSGFYLCAWLIGGQITEAFFGQGTRLTVV.

The gene calls are TRBV30 and TRBJ1-1, with D perhaps TRBD1 (6 bases). CDR3 length equals 15 residues. Germline values: CDR1 GTSNPN, CDR2 SVGIG (reference sequence). V dropped 5 bases and J dropped 1 base, with 17 bases sitting between them. The CDR3 DNA sequence: TGTGCCTGGCAAACAGGGAGATTGAGGAACACTGAAGCTTTCTTT. Residues: CAWQTGRLRNTEAFF.

The J gene is TRBJ2-5, the V gene TRBV5-6; tentatively, D is TRBD2 (5 bases). CDR3 size: 15 residues. V gave up 0 bases and J gave up 5 bases, with 14 bases separating them. Germline-derived CDR1 and CDR2 are SGHDT and YYEEEE. In DNA, the CDR3 is TGTGCCAGCAGCTTGGGGATGAGAGGGCACGAGACCCAGTACTTC. This encodes CASSLGMRGHETQYF.

This chain connects TRBV5-5 to TRBJ2-3; D is possibly TRBD1 (5 bases). Germline CDR1 SGHKS, CDR2 YYEKEE (reference sequence). CDR3 length equals 14 residues. Trimming removed 1 base at V and 1 base at J, with 7 bases between. The CDR3 protein is CASSLIGGTDTQYF. The CDR3, as DNA: TGTGCCAGCAGCTTGATAGGGGGCACAGATACGCAGTATTTT.

This chain connects TRBV7-8 to TRBJ2-1; a weak D match, TRBD1 (5 bases). V dropped 5 bases and J dropped 7 bases, with 24 bases sitting between them. Germline CDR1 and CDR2: SGHVS and FQNEAQ. This CDR3 comprises 17 residues. The CDR3 region has the DNA TGTGCCAGCAGCCCCCAGCCCCGCGGCAGGGATAAGAATGAGCAGTTCTTC. Its translation: CASSPQPRGRDKNEQFF.

The chain couples TRBV29-1 to TRBJ1-1, with D unresolved. The CDR3 length is 13 residues. The V gene lost 5 bases and the J gene lost 2 bases, with 12 bases spanning the gap. Germline V lookup: CDR1 SQVTM, CDR2 ANQGSEA. CDR3 amino acids: CSVFEGFNTEAFF. The DNA of the CDR3 is TGCAGCGTTTTCGAGGGCTTCAACACTGAAGCTTTCTTT.

V is TRBV3-1 (or the pseudogene TRBV3-2) and J is TRBJ1-1; weak D call: TRBD1 (6 bases). The CDR3 spans 11 residues. Per germline, CDR1 LGHDT and CDR2 YNNKEL (reference sequence). The ends were cut back, 2 bases at V and 8 bases at J, with 6 bases in the middle. CDR3 amino acids: CASSQTGEAFF. The DNA of the CDR3 is TGTGCCAGCAGCCAAACAGGGGAAGCTTTCTTT.